One T cell receptor (beta chain) is described in this entry. The antigen is not known. The data were obtained in a study of T cell responses to AZD1222 COVID-19 vaccine. Study results and limitations: Vaccine-associated CD4 TCRs spanned spike, dominant at 160-218 and 743-854. Sampling that yielded the repertoires occurred only after the peak T cell response.

CDR1 and CDR2 (germline): MNHEY, SMNVEV (reference sequence). Between the trimmed V and J ends, which lost 4 bases and 2 bases, there was a span of 15 bases. The CDR3 runs to 16 residues. The protocol was immunoSEQ multiplex PCR, while the TCRdb copy is restricted to in-frame clones and leaves out a portion. The sample gives around 100,000 clones, about 87% of which show up once; about 1.8% is in the top ten. Source: peripheral blood, taken on day 0 of AZD1222 vaccination. The clonotype comes from an adult in good health. The gene calls are TRBV27 and TRBJ1-3; TRBD1 might be the D (6 bases). The DNA of the CDR3 is TGTGCCAGCAGTTCAATACAGGGTCGGACTGGAAACACCATATATTTT. It codes for CASSSIQGRTGNTIYF.